This T cell receptor beta chain was captured by sequencing in a study of cytomegalovirus exposure and HLA in healthy donors. The donors were healthy bone marrow donors. Trimming removed 5 bases from V and 4 bases from J, with 12 bases in between. Germline V gene data show CDR1 as SGHRS and CDR2 as YFSETQ. This CDR3 contains 14 residues. PCR amplification relied on 60 Vbeta primers (plus 13 Jbeta primers). The authors' processing: Later, tens of millions of unique TCR beta chains were counted in an analysis, and roughly 11 million of them were shared. Some clones are missing from TCRdb's copy, which holds only in-frame ones; the method was immunoSEQ multiplex PCR. For V, J and clone size, that table is used; D and trimming come from the DNA. The sample holds about 170,000 clones, under 85% seen once.

Sequenced sample: PBMCs. The rearrangement links TRBV5-1 to TRBJ2-2, with TRBD1 as a possible D gene (6 bases). The origin of this receptor is a woman under 30 in good health and CMV-seropositive. Here the CDR3 reads CASRQGDSTGELFF. The CDR3 bases are TGCGCCAGCAGACAGGGCGATAGCACCGGGGAGCTGTTTTTT.